The sample holds a few counts of the clone carrying this TCR beta chain. Its target is unknown. TCRdb re-analysed the 5' RACE reads in MiXCR, keeping a single row per CDR3 protein. The sample lists around 340,000 distinct CDR3 sequences, 9% to 15% occurring once. The data were taken from a study of identical twins. Study results and limitations: The study drew conclusions from cross-sectional statistical analysis, not from following the same donors. Whereas memory repertoires showed no such difference, abundant cord blood beta clonotypes carried fewer insertions.

V was shortened by 5 bases and J by 1 base, with 4 bases between the two germline ends. The length of the CDR3 is 12 residues. These records were also assigned to another study, of yellow fever vaccine responses in identical twins.

The sequence was obtained from a young woman in good health. Sequenced material: CD8+ T cells sorted from blood. The gene calls are TRBV12-3 or TRBV12-4 and TRBJ2-3; D remains ambiguous. CDR3 sequence: CASSTRTDTQYF. The CDR3 DNA reads TGTGCCAGCAGTACACGCACAGATACGCAGTATTTT.